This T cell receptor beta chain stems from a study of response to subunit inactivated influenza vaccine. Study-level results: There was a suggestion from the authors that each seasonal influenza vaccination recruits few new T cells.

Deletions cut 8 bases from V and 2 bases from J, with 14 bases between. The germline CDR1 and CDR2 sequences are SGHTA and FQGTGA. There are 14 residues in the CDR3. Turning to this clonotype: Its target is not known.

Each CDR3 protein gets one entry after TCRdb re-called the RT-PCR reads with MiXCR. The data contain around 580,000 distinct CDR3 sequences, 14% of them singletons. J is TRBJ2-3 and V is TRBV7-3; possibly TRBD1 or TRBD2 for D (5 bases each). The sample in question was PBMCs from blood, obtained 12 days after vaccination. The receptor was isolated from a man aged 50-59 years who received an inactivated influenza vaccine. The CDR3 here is CASGQTGTTDTQYF. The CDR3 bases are TGTGCCAGCGGACAAACCGGGACCACAGATACGCAGTATTTT. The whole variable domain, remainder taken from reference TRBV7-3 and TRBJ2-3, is GAGVSQTPSNKVTEKGKYVELRCDPISGHTALYWYRQSLGQGPEFLIYFQGTGAADDSGLPNDRFFAVRPEGSVSTLKIQRTERGDSAVYLCASGQTGTTDTQYFGPGTRLTVL.